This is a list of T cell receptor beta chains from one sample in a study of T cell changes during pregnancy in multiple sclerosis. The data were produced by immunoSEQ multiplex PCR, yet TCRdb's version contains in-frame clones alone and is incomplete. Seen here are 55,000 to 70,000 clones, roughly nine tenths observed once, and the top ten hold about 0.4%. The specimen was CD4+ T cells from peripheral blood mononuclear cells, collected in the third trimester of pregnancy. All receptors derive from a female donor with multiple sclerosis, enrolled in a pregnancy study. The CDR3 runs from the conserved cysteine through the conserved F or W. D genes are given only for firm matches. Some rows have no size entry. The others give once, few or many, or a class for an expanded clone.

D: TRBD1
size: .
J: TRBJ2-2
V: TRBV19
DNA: TGTGCCAGTAGTGACGCGGACAGGGGGACCGGGGAGCTGTTTTTT
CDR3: CASSDADRGTGELFF

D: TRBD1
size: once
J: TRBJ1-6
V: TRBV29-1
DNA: TGCAGCGTGGACAGGGTTAATTCACCCCTCCACTTT
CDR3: CSVDRVNSPLHF

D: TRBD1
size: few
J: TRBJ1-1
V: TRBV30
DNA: TGTGCCTGGAGTGAGGGGACAGGGGACACTGAAGCTTTCTTT
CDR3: CAWSEGTGDTEAFF

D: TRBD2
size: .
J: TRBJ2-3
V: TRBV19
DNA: TGTGCCAGTAGCCTCGGGGGGGCAGGGCGCACAGATACGCAGTATTTT
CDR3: CASSLGGAGRTDTQYF

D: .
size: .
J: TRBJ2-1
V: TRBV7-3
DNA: TGTGCCAGCAGCCTGCGGCGCAATGAGCAGTTCTTC
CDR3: CASSLRRNEQFF

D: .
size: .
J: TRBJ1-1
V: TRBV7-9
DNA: TGTGCCAGCAGCTTCGAGAAACCTGAAGCTTTCTTT
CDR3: CASSFEKPEAFF

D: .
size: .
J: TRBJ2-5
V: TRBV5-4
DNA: TGTGCCACTTCCAAAGGGGCCGACAGTCTGGAGACCCAGTACTTC
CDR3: CATSKGADSLETQYF

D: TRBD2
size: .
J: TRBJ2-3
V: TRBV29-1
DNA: TGCAGCGTTCGCCTAGCGGGAGGTCTAGATACGCAGTATTTT
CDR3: CSVRLAGGLDTQYF

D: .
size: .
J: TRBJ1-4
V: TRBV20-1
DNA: TGCAGTGCTCAGAACGACGCCCGGAGGGTTTTT
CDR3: CSAQNDARRVF

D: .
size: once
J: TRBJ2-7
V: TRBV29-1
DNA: TGCAGCGTTGTAGGAGAGGGCGCCGAGCAGTACTTC
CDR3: CSVVGEGAEQYF

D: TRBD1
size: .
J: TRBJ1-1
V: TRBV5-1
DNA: TGCGCCAGCAGCTTGAGTATGGGACAGGGGAGGGCTGAAGCTTTCTTT
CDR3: CASSLSMGQGRAEAFF

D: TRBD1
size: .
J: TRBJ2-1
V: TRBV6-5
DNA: TGTGCCAGCAGGGACAGGGGTATCGATGAGCAGTTCTTC
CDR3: CASRDRGIDEQFF

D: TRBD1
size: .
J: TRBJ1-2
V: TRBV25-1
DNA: TGTGCCACGCGACAGGGCATCTATGGCTACACCTTC
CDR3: CATRQGIYGYTF

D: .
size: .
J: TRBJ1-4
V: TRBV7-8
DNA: TGTGCCAGCAGCGCAGGACAGATTAATGAAAAACTGTTTTTT
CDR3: CASSAGQINEKLFF

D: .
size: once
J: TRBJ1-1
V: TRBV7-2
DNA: TGTGCCAGCAGCATTCGACACGTATCCTCATTGAACACTGAAGCTTTCTTT
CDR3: CASSIRHVSSLNTEAFF

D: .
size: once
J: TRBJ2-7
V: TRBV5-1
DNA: TGCGCCAGCAGCCTGGACACAGTGGGGGGCGAGCAGTACTTC
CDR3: CASSLDTVGGEQYF

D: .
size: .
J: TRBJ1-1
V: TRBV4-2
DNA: TGTGCCAGCAGCTCAAGTCAGGGCCAGGGTGAAGCTTTCTTT
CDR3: CASSSSQGQGEAFF

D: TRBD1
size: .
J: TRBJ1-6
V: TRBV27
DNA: TGTGCCAGCAGTAATACTCGGGACAGAAATAATTCACCCCTCCACTTT
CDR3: CASSNTRDRNNSPLHF

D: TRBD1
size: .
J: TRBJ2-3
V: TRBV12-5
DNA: TGTGCTAGTGGTCCGCGGACAGGGGTCAACGTGGATACGCAGTATTTT
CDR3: CASGPRTGVNVDTQYF

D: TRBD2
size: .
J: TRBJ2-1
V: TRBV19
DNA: TGTGCCAGTAGGAGATCTAGCGGGGACCCTTACAATGAGCAGTTCTTC
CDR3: CASRRSSGDPYNEQFF

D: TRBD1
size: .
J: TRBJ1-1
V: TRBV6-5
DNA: TGTGCCAGCGGCCAGGGGGCGTGGACTGAAGCTTTCTTT
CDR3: CASGQGAWTEAFF

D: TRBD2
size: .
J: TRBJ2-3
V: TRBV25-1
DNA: TGTGCCAGCAGTTCCTTAGCGGGGGGGCGGGCTACGCAGTATTTT
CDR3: CASSSLAGGRATQYF

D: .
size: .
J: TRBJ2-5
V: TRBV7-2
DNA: TGTGCCAGCAGCCCTCAGGGGAGCCAAGAGACCCAGTACTTC
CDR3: CASSPQGSQETQYF